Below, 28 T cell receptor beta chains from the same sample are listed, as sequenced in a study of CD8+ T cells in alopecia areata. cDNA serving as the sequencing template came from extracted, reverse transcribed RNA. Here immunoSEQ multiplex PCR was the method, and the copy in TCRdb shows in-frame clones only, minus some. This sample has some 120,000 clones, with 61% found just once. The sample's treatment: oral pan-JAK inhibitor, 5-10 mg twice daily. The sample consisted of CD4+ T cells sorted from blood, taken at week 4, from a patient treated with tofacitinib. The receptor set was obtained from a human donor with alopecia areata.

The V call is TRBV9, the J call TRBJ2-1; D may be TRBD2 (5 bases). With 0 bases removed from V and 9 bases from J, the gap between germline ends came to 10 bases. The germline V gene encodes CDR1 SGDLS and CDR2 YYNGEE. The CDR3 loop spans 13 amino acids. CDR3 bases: TGTGCCAGCAGCGTAGGCGGGTCGGGTGAGCAGTTCTTC. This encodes CASSVGGSGEQFF. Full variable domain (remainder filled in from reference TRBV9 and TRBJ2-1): DSGVTQTPKHLITATGQRVTLRCSPRSGDLSVYWYQQSLDQGLQFLIQYYNGEERAKGNILERFSAQQFPDLHSELNLSSLELGDSALYFCASSVGGSGEQFFGPGTRLTVL.

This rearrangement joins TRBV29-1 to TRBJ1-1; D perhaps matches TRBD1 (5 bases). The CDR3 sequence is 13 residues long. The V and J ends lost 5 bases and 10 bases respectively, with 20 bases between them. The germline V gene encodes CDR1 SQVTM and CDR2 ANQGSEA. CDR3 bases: TGCAGCGTTAACCGGGCCCCCCCGGGGGGAGCTTTCTTT. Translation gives CSVNRAPPGGAFF.

CDR3 in DNA: TGTGCCAGCAGCTTAGGGGGACTTCCCGAGCAGTACTTC. Residues: CASSLGGLPEQYF. V usage is TRBV11-2 and J usage is TRBJ2-7; tentative D call: TRBD2 (6 bases). The V gene lost 1 base and the J gene lost 6 bases, with 10 bases spanning the gap. From germline, CDR1 is SGHAT and CDR2 FQNNGV. The CDR3 length is 13 residues. Filled out from reference TRBV11-2 and TRBJ2-7, the complete variable domain reads EAGVAQSPRYKIIEKRQSVAFWCNPISGHATLYWYQQILGQGPKLLIQFQNNGVVDDSQLPKDRFSAERLKGVDSTLKIQPAKLEDSAVYLCASSLGGLPEQYFGPGTRLTVT.

This CDR3 is CASMGQGAGNQPQHF. The CDR3 nucleotides read TGTGCCAGTATGGGACAGGGGGCGGGAAATCAGCCCCAGCATTTT. This chain uses TRBV19 with TRBJ1-5; 12 nucleotides match TRBD1. CDR3 size: 15 residues. Germline CDR1 is LNHDA and CDR2 is SQIVND (reference sequence). The V gene end was trimmed by 7 bases and the J gene end by 4 bases; junction bases not matched to a gene: 5.

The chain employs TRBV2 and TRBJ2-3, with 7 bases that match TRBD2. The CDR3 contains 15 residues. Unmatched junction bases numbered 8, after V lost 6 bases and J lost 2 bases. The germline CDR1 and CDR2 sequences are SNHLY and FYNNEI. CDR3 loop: CASRGGAGTTDTQYF. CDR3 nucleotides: TGTGCCAGCAGGGGCGGAGCGGGAACCACAGATACGCAGTATTTT.

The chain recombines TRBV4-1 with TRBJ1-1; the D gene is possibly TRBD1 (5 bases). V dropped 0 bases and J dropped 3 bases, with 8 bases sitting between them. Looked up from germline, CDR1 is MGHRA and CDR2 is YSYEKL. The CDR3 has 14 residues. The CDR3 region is CASSQDWGDTEAFF. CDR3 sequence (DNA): TGCGCCAGCAGCCAAGATTGGGGGGACACTGAAGCTTTCTTT.

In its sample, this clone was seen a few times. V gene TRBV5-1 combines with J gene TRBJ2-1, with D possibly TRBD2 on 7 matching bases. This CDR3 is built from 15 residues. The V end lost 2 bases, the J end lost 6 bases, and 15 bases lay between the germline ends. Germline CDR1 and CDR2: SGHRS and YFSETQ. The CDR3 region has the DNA TGCGCCAGCAGCTTAGGCGGGGGCGGCGGCAATGAGCAGTTCTTC. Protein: CASSLGGGGGNEQFF. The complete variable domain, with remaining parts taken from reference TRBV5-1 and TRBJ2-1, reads KAGVTQTPRYLIKTRGQQVTLSCSPISGHRSVSWYQQTPGQGLQFLFEYFSETQRNKGNFPGRFSGRQFSNSRSEMNVSTLELGDSALYLCASSLGGGGGNEQFFGPGTRLTVL.

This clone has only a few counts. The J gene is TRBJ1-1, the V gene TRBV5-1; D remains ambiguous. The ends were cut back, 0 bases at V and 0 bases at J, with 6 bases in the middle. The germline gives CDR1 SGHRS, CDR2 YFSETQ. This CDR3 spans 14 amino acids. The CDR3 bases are TGCGCCAGCAGCTTGGACTCCCTGAACACTGAAGCTTTCTTT. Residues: CASSLDSLNTEAFF. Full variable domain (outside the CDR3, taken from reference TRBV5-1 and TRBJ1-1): KAGVTQTPRYLIKTRGQQVTLSCSPISGHRSVSWYQQTPGQGLQFLFEYFSETQRNKGNFPGRFSGRQFSNSRSEMNVSTLELGDSALYLCASSLDSLNTEAFFGQGTRLTVV.

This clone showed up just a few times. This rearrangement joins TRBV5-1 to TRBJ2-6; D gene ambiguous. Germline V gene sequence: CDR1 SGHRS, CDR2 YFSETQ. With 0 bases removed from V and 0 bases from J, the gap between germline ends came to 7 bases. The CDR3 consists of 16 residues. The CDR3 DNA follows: TGCGCCAGCAGCTTGGAAGCAGGCTCTGGGGCCAACGTCCTGACTTTC. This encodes CASSLEAGSGANVLTF.

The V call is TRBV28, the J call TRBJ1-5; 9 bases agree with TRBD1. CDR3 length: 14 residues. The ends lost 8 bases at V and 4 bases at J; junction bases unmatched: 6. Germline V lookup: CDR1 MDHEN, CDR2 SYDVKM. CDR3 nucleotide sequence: TGTGCCAGCCAAGGGACAGGGAATAATCAGCCCCAGCATTTT. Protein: CASQGTGNNQPQHF.

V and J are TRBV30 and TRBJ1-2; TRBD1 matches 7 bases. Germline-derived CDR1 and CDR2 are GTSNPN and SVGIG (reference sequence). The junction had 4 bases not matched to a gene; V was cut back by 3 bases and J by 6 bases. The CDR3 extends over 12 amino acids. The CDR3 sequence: CAWRNRGHGYTF. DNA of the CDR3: TGTGCCTGGAGGAACAGGGGCCATGGCTACACCTTC.

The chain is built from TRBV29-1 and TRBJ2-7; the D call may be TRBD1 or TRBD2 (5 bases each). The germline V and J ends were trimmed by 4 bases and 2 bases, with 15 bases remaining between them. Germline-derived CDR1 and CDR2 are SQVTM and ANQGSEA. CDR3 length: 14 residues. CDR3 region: CSVAYGGTAYEQYF. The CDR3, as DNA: TGCAGCGTTGCTTATGGGGGTACGGCCTACGAGCAGTACTTC.

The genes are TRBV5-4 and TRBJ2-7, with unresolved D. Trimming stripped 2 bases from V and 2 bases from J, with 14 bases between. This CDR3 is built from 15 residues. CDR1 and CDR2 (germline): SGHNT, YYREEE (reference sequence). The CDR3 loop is CASSLNGRFTYEQYF. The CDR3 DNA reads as TGTGCCAGCAGCTTAAACGGAAGGTTCACCTACGAGCAGTACTTC.

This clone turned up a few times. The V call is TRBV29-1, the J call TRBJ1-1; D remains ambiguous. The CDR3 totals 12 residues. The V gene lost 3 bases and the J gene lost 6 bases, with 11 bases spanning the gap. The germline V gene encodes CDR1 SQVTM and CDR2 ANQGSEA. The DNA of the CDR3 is TGCAGCGTTGATTTGGTTGGGGCTGAAGCTTTCTTT. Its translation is CSVDLVGAEAFF. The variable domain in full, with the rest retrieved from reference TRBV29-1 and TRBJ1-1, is SAVISQKPSRDICQRGTSLTIQCQVDSQVTMMFWYRQQPGQSLTLIATANQGSEATYESGFVIDKFPISRPNLTFSTLTVSNMSPEDSSIYLCSVDLVGAEAFFGQGTRLTVV.

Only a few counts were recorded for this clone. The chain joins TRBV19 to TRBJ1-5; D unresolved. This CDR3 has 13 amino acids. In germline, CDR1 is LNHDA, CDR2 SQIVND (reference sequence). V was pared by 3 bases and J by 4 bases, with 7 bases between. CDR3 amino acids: CASSISRNQPQHF. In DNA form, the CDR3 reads TGTGCCAGTAGTATCTCCAGAAATCAGCCCCAGCATTTT.

The CDR3 reads CASSYAGDNQPQHF. For the CDR3, the DNA is TGTGCCAGCAGTTATGCAGGGGACAATCAGCCCCAGCATTTT. The chain recombines TRBV6-6 with TRBJ1-5, with a tentative D call TRBD1 (6 bases). Germline CDR1 and CDR2: MNHNY and SVGAGI (reference sequence). V gave up 3 bases and J gave up 3 bases, with 9 bases separating them. CDR3 length equals 14 residues.

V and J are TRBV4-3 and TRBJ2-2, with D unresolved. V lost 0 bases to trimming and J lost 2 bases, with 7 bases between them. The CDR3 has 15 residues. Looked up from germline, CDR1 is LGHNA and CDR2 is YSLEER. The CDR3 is CASSQDRLNTGELFF. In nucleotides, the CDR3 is TGCGCCAGCAGCCAAGATAGGCTAAACACCGGGGAGCTGTTTTTT.

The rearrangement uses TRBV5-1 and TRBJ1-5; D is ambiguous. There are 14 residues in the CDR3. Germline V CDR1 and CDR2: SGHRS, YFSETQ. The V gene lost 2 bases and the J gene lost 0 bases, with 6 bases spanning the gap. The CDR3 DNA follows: TGCGCCAGCAGCTTCGGGAATAGCAATCAGCCCCAGCATTTT. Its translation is CASSFGNSNQPQHF.

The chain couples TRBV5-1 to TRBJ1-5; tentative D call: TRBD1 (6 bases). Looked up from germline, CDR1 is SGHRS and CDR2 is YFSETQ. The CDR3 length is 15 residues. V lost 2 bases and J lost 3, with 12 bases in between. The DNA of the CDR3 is TGCGCCAGCAGCTTAAGCGGACAGAACAATCAGCCCCAGCATTTT. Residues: CASSLSGQNNQPQHF.

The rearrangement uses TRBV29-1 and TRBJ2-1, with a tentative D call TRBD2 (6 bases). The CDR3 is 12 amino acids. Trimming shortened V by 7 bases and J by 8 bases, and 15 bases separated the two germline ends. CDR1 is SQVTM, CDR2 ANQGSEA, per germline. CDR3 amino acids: CSAGHREHEQFF. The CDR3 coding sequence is TGCAGCGCTGGGCATCGGGAGCATGAGCAGTTCTTC.

CDR3 residues: CASRTNEKLFF. CDR3 nucleotide sequence: TGTGCCAGCAGAACTAATGAAAAACTGTTTTTT. The V and J genes are TRBV25-1 and TRBJ1-4; D is undetermined. Germline assignment: CDR1 MGHDK and CDR2 SYGVNS. The CDR3 runs to 11 residues. The V end was cut by 6 bases, the J end by 1 base, with 0 bases between.

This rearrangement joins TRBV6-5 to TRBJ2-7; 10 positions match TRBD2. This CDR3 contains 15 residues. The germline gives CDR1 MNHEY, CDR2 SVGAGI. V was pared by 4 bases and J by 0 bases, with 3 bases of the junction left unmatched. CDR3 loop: CASSSPSGSSYEQYF. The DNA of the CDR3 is TGTGCCAGCAGTTCCCCTAGCGGGAGCTCCTACGAGCAGTACTTC.

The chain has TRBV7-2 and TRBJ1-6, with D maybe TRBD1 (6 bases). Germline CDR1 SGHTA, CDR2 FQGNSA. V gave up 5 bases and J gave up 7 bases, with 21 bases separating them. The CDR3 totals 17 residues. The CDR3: CASSQVPGAFGNSPLHF. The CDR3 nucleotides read TGTGCCAGCAGCCAGGTGCCGGGGGCGTTTGGGAATTCACCCCTCCACTTT.

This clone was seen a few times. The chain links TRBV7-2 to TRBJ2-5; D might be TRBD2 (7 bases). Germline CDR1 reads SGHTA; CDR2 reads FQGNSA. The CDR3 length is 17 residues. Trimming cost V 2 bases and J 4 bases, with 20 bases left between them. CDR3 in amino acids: CASSLRRGTGGTETQYF. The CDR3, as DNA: TGTGCCAGCAGCTTACGAAGGGGCACGGGGGGCACAGAGACCCAGTACTTC.

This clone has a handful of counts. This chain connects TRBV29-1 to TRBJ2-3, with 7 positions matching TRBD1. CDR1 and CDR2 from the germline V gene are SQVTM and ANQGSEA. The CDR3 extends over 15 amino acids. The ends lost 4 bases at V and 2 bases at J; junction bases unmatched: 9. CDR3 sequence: CSVVQGTVLTDTQYF. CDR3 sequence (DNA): TGCAGCGTTGTCCAGGGGACAGTTCTCACAGATACGCAGTATTTT.

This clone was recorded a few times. CDR3: CASSMDRGETQYF. The CDR3 coding sequence is TGTGCCAGCAGCATGGACAGGGGAGAGACCCAGTACTTC. This chain uses TRBV11-2 with TRBJ2-5; 9 positions match TRBD1. CDR1 is SGHAT and CDR2 is FQNNGV in the germline V gene. With 5 bases clipped from V and 4 bases from J, the junction kept 2 bases outside the gene matches. The CDR3 has 13 residues.

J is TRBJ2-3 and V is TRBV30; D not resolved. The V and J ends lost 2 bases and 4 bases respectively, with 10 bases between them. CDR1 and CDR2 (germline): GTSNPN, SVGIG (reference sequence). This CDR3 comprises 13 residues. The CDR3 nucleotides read TGTGCCTGGAGTTTAGAGTCTCCAGATACGCAGTATTTT. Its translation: CAWSLESPDTQYF.

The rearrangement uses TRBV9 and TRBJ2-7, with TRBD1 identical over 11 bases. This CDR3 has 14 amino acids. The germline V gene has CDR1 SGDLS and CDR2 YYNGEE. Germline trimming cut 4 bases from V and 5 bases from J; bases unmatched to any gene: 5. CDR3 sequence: CASSYRDRGNEQYF. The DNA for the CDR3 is TGTGCCAGCAGCTACCGGGACAGGGGGAACGAGCAGTACTTC.